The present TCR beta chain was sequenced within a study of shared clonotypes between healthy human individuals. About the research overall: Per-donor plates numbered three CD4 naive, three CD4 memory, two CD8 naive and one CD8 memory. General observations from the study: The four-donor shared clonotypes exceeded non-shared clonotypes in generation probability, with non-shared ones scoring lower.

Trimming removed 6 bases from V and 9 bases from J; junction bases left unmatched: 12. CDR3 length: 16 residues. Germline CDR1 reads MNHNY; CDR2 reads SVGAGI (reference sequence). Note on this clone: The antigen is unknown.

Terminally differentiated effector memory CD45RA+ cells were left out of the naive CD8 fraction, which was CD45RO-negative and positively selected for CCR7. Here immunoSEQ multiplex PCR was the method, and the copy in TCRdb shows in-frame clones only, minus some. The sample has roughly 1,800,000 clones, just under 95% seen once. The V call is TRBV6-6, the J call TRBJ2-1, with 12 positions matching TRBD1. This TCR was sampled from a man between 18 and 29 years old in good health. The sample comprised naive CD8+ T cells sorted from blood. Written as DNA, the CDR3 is TGTGCCAGCAGCCATATGCCGGGACAGGGGGCAGGTGAGCAGTTCTTC. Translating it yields CASSHMPGQGAGEQFF.